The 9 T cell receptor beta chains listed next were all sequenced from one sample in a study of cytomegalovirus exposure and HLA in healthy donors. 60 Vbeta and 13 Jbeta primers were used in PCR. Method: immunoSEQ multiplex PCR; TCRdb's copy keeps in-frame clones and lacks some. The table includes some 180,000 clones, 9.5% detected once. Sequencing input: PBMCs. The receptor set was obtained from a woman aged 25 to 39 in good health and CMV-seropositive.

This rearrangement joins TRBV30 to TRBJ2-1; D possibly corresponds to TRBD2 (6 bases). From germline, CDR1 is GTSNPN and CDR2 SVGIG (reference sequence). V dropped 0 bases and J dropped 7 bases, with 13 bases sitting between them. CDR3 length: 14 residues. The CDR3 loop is CAWSVGGSENEQFF. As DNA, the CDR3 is TGTGCCTGGAGTGTCGGAGGGTCGGAAAATGAGCAGTTCTTC. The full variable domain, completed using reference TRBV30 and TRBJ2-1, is SQTIHQWPATLVQPVGSPLSLECTVEGTSNPNLYWYRQAAGRGLQLLFYSVGIGQISSEVPQNLSASRPQDRQFILSSKKLLLSDSGFYLCAWSVGGSENEQFFGPGTRLTVL.

As DNA, the CDR3 is TGTGCCAGCAGCTTGTTGGACAGGGGCCCAGATACGCAGTATTTT. Residues: CASSLLDRGPDTQYF. The chain carries TRBV5-4 and TRBJ2-3, with 9 bases matching TRBD1. V was pared by 1 base and J by 4 bases, with 4 bases of the junction left unmatched. The germline V gene encodes CDR1 SGHNT and CDR2 YYREEE (reference sequence). CDR3 length equals 15 residues.

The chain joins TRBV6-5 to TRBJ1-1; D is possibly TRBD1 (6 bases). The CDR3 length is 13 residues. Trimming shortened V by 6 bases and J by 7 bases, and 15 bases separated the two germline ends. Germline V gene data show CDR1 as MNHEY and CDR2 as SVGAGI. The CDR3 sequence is CASSRTGTHEAFF. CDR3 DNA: TGTGCCAGCAGCCGTACAGGGACCCATGAAGCTTTCTTT.

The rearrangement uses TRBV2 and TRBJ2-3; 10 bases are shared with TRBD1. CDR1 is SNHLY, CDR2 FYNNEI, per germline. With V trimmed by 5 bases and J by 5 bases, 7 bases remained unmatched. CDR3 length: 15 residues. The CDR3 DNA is TGTGCCAGCAGTACGACAGGGGGCGCGGTAGATACGCAGTATTTT. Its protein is CASSTTGGAVDTQYF.

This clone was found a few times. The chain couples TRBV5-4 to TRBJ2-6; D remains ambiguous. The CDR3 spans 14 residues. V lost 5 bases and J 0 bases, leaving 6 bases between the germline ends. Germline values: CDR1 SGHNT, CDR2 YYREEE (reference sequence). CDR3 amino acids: CASRAASGANVLTF. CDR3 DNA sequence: TGTGCCAGCAGGGCGGCCTCTGGGGCCAACGTCCTGACTTTC.

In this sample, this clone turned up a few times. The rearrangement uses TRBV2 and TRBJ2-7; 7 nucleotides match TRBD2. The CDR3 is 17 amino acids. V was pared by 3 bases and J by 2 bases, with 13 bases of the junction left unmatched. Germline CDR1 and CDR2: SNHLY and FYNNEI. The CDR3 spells CASSEGGSGTRTYEQYF. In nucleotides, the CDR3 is TGTGCCAGCAGTGAGGGGGGGAGCGGGACCCGGACCTACGAGCAGTACTTC.

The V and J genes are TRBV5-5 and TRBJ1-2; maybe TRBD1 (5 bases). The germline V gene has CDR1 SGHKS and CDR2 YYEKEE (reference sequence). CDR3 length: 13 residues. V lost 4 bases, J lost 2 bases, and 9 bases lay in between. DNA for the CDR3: TGTGCCAGCAGCCCGACAGCAAACTATGGCTACACCTTC. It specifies CASSPTANYGYTF. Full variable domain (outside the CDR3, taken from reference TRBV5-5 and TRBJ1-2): DAGVTQSPTHLIKTRGQQVTLRCSPISGHKSVSWYQQVLGQGPQFIFQYYEKEERGRGNFPDRFSARQFPNYSSELNVNALLLGDSALYLCASSPTANYGYTFGSGTRLTVV.

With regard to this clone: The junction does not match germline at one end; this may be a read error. The CDR3 region is CASSEGRLAGEIF. The CDR3 DNA reads as TGTGCCAGCAGTGAAGGACGACTAGCGGGAGAGATCTTC. This rearrangement joins TRBV2 to TRBJ2-1; 12 nucleotides agree with TRBD2. CDR1 and CDR2 (germline): SNHLY, FYNNEI. The CDR3 consists of 13 residues.

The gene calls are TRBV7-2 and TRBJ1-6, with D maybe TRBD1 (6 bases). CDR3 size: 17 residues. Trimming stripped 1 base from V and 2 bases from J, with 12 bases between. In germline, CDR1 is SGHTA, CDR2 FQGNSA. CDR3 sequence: CASSLGGQLPYNSPLHF. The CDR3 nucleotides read TGTGCCAGCAGCTTAGGGGGACAACTCCCCTATAATTCACCCCTCCACTTT.